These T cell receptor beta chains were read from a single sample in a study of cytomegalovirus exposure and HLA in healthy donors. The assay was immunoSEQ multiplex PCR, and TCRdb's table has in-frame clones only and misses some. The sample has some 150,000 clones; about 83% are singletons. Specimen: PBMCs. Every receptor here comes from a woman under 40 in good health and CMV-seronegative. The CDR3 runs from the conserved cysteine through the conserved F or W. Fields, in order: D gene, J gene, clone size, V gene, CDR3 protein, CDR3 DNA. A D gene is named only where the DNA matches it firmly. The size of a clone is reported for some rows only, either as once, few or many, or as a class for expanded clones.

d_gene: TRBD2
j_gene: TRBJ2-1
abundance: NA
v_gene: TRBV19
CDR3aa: CASSILQASGVNEQFF
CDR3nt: TGTGCCAGTAGTATCCTTCAGGCTAGCGGTGTCAATGAGCAGTTCTTC

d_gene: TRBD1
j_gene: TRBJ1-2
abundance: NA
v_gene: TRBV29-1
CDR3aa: CSVEALTGENYGYTF
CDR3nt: TGCAGCGTTGAAGCCTTGACAGGGGAGAACTATGGCTACACCTTC

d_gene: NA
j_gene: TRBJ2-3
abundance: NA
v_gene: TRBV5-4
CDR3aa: CASSQDNPDTQYF
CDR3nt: TGTGCCAGCAGCCAGGATAACCCTGATACGCAGTATTTT

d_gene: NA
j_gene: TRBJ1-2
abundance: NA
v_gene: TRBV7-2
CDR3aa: CASSLVYGTQYGYTF
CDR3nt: TGTGCCAGCAGCTTAGTATACGGGACACAGTATGGCTACACCTTC

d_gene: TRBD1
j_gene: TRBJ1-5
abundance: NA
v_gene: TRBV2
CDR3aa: CASRATGTNQPQHF
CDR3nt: TGTGCCAGCAGGGCGACAGGGACCAATCAGCCCCAGCATTTT

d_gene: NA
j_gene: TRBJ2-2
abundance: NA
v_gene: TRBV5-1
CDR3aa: CASERTENTGELFF
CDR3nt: TGCGCCAGCGAGAGGACAGAGAACACCGGGGAGCTGTTTTTT

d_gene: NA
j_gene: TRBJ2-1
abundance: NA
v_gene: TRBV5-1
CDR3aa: CASSFLASSSYNEQFF
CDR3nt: TGCGCCAGCAGCTTTCTAGCGTCGAGCTCCTACAATGAGCAGTTCTTC

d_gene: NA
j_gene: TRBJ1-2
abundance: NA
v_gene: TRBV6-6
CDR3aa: CASSTLDGELYGYTF
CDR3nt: TGTGCCAGCAGTACGCTAGACGGAGAACTATATGGCTACACCTTC

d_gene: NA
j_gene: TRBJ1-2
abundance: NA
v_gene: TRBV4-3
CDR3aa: CASSQTKDVWGGTRYGYTF
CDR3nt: TGCGCCAGCAGCCAAACCAAAGATGTCTGGGGGGGGACCAGGTATGGCTACACCTTC

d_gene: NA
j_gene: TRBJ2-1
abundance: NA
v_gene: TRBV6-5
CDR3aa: CASSYLRQASNEQFF
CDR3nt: TGTGCCAGCAGTTACTTACGACAGGCTTCCAATGAGCAGTTCTTC

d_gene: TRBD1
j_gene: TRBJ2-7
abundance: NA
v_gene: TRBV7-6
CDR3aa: CASSSTAGTGREQYF
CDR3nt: TGTGCCAGCAGCTCCACAGCCGGGACAGGGCGGGAGCAGTACTTC

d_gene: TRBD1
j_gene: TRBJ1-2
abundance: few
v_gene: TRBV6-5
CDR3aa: CASSREQQGIGYTF
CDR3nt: TGTGCCAGCAGTCGCGAACAACAGGGGATTGGCTACACCTTC

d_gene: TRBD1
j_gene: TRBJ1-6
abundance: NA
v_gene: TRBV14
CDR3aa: CASSRYGTGTSPLHF
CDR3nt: TGTGCCAGCAGCCGATACGGGACAGGCACTTCACCCCTCCACTTT

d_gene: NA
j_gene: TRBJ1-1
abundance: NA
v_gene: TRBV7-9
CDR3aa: CASSLPFNPGNTEAFF
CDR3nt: TGTGCCAGCAGCTTACCTTTTAACCCGGGGAACACTGAAGCTTTCTTT

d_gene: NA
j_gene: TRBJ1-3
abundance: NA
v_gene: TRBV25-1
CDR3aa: CASSEPGRYTIYF
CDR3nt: TGTGCCAGCAGTGAGCCAGGGCGTTACACCATATATTTT

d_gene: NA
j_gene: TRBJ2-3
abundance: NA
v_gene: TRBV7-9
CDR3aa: CASSSRGWGDTQYF
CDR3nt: TGTGCCAGCAGCTCTCGGGGGTGGGGAGATACGCAGTATTTT

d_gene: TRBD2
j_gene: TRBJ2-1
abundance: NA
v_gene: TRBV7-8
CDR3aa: CASGTSRPPTHNEQFF
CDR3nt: TGTGCCAGCGGGACTAGCCGACCCCCCACCCACAATGAGCAGTTCTTC

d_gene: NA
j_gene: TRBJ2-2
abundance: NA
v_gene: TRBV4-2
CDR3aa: CASSQSSRRSSGTGELFF
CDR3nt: TGTGCCAGCAGCCAATCTAGTAGGCGATCGAGTGGCACCGGGGAGCTGTTTTTT

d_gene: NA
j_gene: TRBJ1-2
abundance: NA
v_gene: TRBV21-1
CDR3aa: CASSKVVGAYGYTF
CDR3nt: TGTGCCAGCAGCAAAGTGGTAGGGGCCTATGGCTACACCTTC

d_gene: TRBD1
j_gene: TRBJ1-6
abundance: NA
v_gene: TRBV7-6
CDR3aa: CASSLVGGQGSSPLHF
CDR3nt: TGTGCCAGCAGCTTAGTAGGGGGACAGGGGTCTTCACCCCTCCACTTT

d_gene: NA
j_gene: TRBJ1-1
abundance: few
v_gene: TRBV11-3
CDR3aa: CASSPRYKAFF
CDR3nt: TGTGCCAGCAGTCCTAGATACAAAGCTTTCTTT

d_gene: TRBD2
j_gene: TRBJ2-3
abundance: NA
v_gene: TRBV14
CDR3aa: CASSQDPTSGGAGTDTQYF
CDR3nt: TGTGCCAGCAGCCAAGATCCTACTAGCGGGGGGGCCGGGACAGATACGCAGTATTTT

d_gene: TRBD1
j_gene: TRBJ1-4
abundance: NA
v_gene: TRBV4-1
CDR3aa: CASSQEGQGRGSNEKLFF
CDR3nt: TGCGCCAGCAGCCAAGAAGGACAGGGGCGGGGGTCAAATGAAAAACTGTTTTTT

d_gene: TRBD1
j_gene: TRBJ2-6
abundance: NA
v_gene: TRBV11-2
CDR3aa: CASSLGSGQGAEGANVLTF
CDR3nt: TGTGCCAGCAGCTTAGGCTCTGGACAGGGGGCGGAGGGGGCCAACGTCCTGACTTTC

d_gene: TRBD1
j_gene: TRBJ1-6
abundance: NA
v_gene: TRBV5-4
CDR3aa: CASSSTGEPLHF
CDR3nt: TGTGCCAGCAGCTCCACAGGGGAGCCCCTCCACTTT

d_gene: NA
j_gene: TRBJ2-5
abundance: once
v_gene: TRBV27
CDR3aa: CASSLAGLEQETQYF
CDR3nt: TGTGCCAGCAGTTTAGCGGGGCTAGAACAAGAGACCCAGTACTTC

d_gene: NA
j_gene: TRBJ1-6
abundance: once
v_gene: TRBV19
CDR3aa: CASASGQGGYRNSPLHF
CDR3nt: TGTGCCAGTGCTTCAGGGCAGGGCGGATATAGAAATTCACCCCTCCACTTT

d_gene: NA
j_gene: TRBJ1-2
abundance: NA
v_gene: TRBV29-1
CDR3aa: CSVERAAPWVPYGYTF
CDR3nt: TGCAGCGTCGAGAGGGCAGCCCCGTGGGTTCCTTATGGCTACACCTTC

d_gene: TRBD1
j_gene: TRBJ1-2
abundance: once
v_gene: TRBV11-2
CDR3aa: CASSQTGFSYGYTF
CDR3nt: TGTGCCAGCAGCCAGACAGGGTTCTCCTATGGCTACACCTTC

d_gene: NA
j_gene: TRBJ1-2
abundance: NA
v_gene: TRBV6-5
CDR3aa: CASSYSSLASYGYTF
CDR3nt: TGTGCCAGCAGTTACTCAAGTCTAGCGAGCTATGGCTACACCTTC

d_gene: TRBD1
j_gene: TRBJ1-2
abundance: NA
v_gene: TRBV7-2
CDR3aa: CASRETGEGGYTF
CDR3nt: TGTGCCAGCAGAGAGACAGGGGAGGGAGGCTACACCTTC

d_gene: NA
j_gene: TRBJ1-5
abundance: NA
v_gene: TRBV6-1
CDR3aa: CASSEAQDTANQPQHF
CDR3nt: TGTGCCAGCAGTGAGGCGCAGGACACCGCCAATCAGCCCCAGCATTTT

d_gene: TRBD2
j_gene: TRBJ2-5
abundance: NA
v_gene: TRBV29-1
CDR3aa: CSVGLGGETQYF
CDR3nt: TGCAGCGTTGGTTTGGGAGGGGAGACCCAGTACTTC

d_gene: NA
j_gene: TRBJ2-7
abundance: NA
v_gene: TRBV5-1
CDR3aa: CASSLDRQAYEQYF
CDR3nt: TGCGCCAGCAGCTTAGACCGACAGGCCTACGAGCAGTACTTC

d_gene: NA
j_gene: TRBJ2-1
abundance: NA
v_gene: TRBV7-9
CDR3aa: CASSSGTREFF
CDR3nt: TGTGCCAGCAGCTCCGGGACACGGGAGTTCTTC

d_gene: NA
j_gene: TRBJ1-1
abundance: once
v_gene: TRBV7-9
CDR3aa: CASSLGGILNTEAFF
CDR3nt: TGTGCCAGCAGCTTAGGAGGCATATTAAACACTGAAGCTTTCTTT

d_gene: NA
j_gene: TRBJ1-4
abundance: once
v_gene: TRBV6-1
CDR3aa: CASSEPGGATNEKLFF
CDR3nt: TGTGCCAGCAGTGAACCCGGGGGGGCAACTAATGAAAAACTGTTTTTT

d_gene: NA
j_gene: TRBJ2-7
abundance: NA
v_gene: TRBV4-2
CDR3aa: CASSQEVQGYEQYF
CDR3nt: TGTGCCAGCAGCCAAGAAGTACAGGGTTACGAGCAGTACTTC

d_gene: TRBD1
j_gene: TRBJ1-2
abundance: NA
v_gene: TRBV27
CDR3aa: CASSPLGQGANYGYTF
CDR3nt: TGTGCCAGCAGCCCTCTCGGACAGGGTGCAAACTATGGCTACACCTTC

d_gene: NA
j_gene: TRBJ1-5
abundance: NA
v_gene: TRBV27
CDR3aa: CASSLDGYGNQPQHF
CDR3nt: TGTGCCAGCAGTTTAGACGGGTATGGCAATCAGCCCCAGCATTTT

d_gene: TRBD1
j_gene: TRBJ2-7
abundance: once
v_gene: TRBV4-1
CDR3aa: CASQLSPATGTGSYEQYF
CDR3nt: TGCGCCAGCCAGCTTAGCCCCGCCACCGGGACAGGGAGCTACGAGCAGTACTTC

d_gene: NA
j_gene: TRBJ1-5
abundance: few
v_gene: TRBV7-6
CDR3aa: CASSRDRNQPQHF
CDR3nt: TGTGCCAGCAGCCGAGACAGGAATCAGCCCCAGCATTTT